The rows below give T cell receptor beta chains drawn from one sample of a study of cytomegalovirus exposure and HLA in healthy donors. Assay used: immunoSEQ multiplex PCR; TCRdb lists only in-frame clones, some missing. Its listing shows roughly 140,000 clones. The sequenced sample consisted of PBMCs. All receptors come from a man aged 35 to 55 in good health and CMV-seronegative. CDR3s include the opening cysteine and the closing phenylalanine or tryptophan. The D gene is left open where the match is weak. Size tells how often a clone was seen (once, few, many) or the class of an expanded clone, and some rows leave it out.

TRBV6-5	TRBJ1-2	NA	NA	TGTGCCAGCAGTTACTTTGGGCAGAACTATGGCTACACCTTC	CASSYFGQNYGYTF
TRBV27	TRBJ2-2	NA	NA	TGTGCCAGCAGCAACATCATTTGGGGCAGCACCGGGGAGCTGTTTTTT	CASSNIIWGSTGELFF
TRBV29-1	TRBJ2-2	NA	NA	TGCAGCGTTGCAGACACCGGGGAGCTGTTTTTT	CSVADTGELFF
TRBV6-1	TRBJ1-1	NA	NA	TGTGCCAGCAGTGGTAAAAGCATGAACACTGAAGCTTTCTTT	CASSGKSMNTEAFF
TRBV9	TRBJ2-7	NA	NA	TGTGCCAGCAGCCCCGGACAGCACTCCTACGAGCAGTACTTC	CASSPGQHSYEQYF
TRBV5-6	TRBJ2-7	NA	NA	TGTGCCAGCAGCCTGTACTCAAGTGAGCAGTACTTC	CASSLYSSEQYF
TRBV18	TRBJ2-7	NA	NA	TGTGCCAGCTCACCACCTTCCAGACTCTACGAGCAGTACTTC	CASSPPSRLYEQYF
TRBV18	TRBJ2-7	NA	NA	TGTGCCAGCTCAGGCCAAACGGACTTATACGAGCAGTACTTC	CASSGQTDLYEQYF
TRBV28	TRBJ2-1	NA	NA	TGTGCCAGCAGTTTAACCCGCCCGGGGAAATACAATGAGCAGTTCTTC	CASSLTRPGKYNEQFF
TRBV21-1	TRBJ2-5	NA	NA	TGTGCCAGCAGCAAAGTAGAGCGGACAGGTTGGAGGTGCCAAGAGACCCAGTACTTC	CASSKVERTGWRCQETQYF
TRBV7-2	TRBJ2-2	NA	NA	TGTGCCAGCACCCCGCCTAACCCCGGGGAGCTGTTTTTT	CASTPPNPGELFF
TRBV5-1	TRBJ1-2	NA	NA	TGCGCCAGCAGCTTGGGACAGTTAAACTATGGCTACACCTTC	CASSLGQLNYGYTF
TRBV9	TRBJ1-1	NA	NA	TGTGCCAGCAGCGTAGATCATGGCGGCCTGAACACTGAAGCTTTCTTT	CASSVDHGGLNTEAFF
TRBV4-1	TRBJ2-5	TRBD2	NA	TGCGCCAGCAGCCGACCCTTCGGGGCTAGCGGGGAAGAGACCCAGTACTTC	CASSRPFGASGEETQYF
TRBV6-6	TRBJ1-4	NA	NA	TGTGCCAGCAGTTACGGCCCGTCTGAAAAACTGTTTTTT	CASSYGPSEKLFF
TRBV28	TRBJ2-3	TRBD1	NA	TGTGCCAGCAGGAGCCGACAGGGGGGAACATTTGATACGCAGTATTTT	CASRSRQGGTFDTQYF
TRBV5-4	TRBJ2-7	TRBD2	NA	TGTGCCATCAGACCGGGACTAGCGGGGGTCCCCGTTGGGGAGCAGTACTTC	CAIRPGLAGVPVGEQYF
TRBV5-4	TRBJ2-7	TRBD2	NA	TGTGCCAGCAGCAAACGACAAGGGAGCGGGGGGGCGTACGAGCAGTACTTC	CASSKRQGSGGAYEQYF
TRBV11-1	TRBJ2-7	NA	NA	TGTGCCAGCGGATTGGACAACTACTACGAGCAGTACTTC	CASGLDNYYEQYF
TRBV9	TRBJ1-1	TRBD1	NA	TGTGCCAGCAGCTCCAGGGGGCGCGGGACTGAAGCTTTCTTT	CASSSRGRGTEAFF
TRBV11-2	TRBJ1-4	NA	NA	TGTGCCAGCAGCTTCGGGGGGAGTTTTAATGAAAAACTGTTTTTT	CASSFGGSFNEKLFF
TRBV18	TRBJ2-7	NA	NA	TGTGCCAGCTCACCGAATGGCAGGGGTTACGAGCAGTACTTC	CASSPNGRGYEQYF
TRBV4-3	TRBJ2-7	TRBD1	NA	TGCGCCAGCAGCCACAACGACAGGGAGTTGGACGAGCAGTACTTC	CASSHNDRELDEQYF
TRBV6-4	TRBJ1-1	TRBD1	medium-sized	TGTGCCAGCAGAGAACAGGGGGGCACTGAAGCTTTCTTT	CASREQGGTEAFF
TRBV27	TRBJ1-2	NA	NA	TGTGCCAGCAGTTTGGCAGGGTCATATGGCTACACCTTC	CASSLAGSYGYTF
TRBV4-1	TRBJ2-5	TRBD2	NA	TGCGCCAGCAGCCAAGAGCGGGGGGTGCAAGAGACCCAGTACTTC	CASSQERGVQETQYF
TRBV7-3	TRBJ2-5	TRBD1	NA	TGTGCCAGCAGCCCCACCGGGACAGGGATACTCCAAGAGACCCAGTACTTC	CASSPTGTGILQETQYF